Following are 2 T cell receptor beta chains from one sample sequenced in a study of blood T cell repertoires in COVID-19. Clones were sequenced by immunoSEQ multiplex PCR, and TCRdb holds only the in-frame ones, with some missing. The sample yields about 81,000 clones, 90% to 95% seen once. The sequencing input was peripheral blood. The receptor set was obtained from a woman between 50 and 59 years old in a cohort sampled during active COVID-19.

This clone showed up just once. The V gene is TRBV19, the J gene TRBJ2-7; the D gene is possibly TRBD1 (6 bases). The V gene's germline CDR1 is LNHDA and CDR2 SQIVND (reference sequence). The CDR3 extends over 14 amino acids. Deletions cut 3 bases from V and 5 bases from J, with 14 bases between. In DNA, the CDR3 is TGTGCCAGTAGTATTCAGGCAGGGGACCACGAGCAGTACTTC. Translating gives CASSIQAGDHEQYF. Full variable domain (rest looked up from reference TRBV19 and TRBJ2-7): DGGITQSPKYLFRKEGQNVTLSCEQNLNHDAMYWYRQDPGQGLRLIYYSQIVNDFQKGDIAEGYSVSREKKESFPLTVTSAQKNPTAFYLCASSIQAGDHEQYFGPGTRLTVT.

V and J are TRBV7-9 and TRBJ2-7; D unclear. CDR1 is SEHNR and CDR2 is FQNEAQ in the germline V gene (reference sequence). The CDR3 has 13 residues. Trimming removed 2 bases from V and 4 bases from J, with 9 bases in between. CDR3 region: CASSLTDGYEQYF. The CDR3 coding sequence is TGTGCCAGCAGCTTAACAGATGGGTACGAGCAGTACTTC.